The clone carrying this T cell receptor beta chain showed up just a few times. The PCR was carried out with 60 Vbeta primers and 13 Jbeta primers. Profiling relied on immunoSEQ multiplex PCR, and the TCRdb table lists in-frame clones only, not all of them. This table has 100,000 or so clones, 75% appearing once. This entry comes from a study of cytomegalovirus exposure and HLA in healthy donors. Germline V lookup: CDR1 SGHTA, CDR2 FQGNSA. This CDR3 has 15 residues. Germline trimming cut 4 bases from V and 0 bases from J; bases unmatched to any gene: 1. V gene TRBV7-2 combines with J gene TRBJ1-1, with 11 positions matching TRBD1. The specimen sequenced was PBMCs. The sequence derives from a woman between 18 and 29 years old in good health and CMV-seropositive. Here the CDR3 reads CASSWGQGVNTEAFF. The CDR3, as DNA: TGTGCCAGCAGCTGGGGACAGGGGGTGAACACTGAAGCTTTCTTT.